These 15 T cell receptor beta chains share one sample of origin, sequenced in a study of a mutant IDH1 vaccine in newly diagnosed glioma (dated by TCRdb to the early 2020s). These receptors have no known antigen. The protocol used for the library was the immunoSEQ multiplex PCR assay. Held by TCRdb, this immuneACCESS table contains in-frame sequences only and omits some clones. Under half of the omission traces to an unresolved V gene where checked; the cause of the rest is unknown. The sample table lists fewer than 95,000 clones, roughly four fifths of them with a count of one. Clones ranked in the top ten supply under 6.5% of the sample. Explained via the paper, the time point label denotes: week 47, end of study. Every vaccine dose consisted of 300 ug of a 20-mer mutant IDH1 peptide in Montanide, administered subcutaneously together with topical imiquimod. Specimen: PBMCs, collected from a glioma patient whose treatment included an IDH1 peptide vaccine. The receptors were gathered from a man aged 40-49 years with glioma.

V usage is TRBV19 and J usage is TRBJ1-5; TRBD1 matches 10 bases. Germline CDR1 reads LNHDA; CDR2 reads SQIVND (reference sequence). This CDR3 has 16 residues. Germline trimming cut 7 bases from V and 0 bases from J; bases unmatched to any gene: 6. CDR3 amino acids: CASTSGTGVSNQPQHF. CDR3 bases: TGTGCCAGTACCTCCGGGACAGGGGTTAGCAATCAGCCCCAGCATTTT.

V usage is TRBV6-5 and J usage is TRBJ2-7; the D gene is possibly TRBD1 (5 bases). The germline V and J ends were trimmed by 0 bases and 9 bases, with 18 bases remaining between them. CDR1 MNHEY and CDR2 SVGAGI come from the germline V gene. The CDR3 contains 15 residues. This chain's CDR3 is CASSYSSWTLAGQYF. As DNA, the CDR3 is TGTGCCAGCAGTTACTCCTCTTGGACACTGGCCGGGCAGTACTTC.

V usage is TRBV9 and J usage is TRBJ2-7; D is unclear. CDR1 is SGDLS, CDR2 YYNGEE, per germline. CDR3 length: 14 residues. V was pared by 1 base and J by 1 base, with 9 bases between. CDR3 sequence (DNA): TGTGCCAGCAGCGTACGGGCCACATCCTACGAGCAGTACTTC. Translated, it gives CASSVRATSYEQYF.

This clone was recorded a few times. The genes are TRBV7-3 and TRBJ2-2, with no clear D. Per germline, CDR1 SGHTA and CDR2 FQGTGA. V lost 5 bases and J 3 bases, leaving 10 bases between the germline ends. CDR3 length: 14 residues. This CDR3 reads CASSQSRDTGELFF. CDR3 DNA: TGTGCCAGCAGCCAGAGTCGGGACACCGGGGAGCTGTTTTTT.

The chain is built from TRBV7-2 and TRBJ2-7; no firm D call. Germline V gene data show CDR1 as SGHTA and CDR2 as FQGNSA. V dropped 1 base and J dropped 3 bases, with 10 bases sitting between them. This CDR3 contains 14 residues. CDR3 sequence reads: CASSLEGGGYEQYF. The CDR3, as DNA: TGTGCCAGCAGCTTAGAAGGTGGTGGCTACGAGCAGTACTTC.

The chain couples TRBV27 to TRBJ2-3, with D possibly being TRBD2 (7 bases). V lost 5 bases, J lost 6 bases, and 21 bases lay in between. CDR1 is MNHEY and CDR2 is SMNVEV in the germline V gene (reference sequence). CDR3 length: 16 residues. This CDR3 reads CASSPHYGGGPDTQYF. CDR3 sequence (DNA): TGTGCCAGCAGTCCCCACTATGGGGGGGGGCCGGATACGCAGTATTTT.

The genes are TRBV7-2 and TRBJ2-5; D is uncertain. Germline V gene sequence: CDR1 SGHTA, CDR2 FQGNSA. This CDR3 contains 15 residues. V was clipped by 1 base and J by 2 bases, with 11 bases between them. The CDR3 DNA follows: TGTGCCAGCAGCTTAGGAAGGATGCGACAAGAGACCCAGTACTTC. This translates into CASSLGRMRQETQYF.

CDR3 in amino acids: CASSPTRGQRTYEQYF. CDR3 bases: TGTGCCAGTAGTCCAACCAGAGGTCAGAGGACCTACGAGCAGTACTTC. This sequence joins TRBV19 and TRBJ2-5; D gene ambiguous. With the DNA end fitting TRBJ2-7 better, the J assignment may be wrong. Per germline, CDR1 LNHDA and CDR2 SQIVND (reference sequence). CDR3 length equals 16 residues.

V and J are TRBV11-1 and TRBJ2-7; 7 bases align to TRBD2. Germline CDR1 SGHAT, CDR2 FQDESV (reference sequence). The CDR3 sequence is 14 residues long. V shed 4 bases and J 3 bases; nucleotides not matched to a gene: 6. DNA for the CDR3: TGTGCCAGCAGCTACGGACTAGTTCTCTACGAGCAGTACTTC. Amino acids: CASSYGLVLYEQYF.

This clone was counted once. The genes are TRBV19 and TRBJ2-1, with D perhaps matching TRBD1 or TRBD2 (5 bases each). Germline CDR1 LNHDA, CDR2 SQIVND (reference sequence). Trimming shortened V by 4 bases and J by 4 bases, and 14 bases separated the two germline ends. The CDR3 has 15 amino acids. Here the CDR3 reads CASSKGPQSYNEQFF. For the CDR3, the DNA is TGTGCCAGTAGTAAGGGACCACAGTCTTACAATGAGCAGTTCTTC.

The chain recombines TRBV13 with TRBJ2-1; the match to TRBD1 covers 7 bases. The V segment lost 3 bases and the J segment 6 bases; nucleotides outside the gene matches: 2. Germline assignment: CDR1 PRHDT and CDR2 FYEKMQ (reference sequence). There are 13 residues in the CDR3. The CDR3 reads CASSFQGVNEQFF. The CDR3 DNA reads TGTGCCAGCAGCTTCCAGGGGGTCAATGAGCAGTTCTTC. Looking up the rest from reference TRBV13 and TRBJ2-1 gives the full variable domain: AAGVIQSPRHLIKEKRETATLKCYPIPRHDTVYWYQQGPGQDPQFLISFYEKMQSDKGSIPDRFSAQQFSDYHSELNMSSLELGDSALYFCASSFQGVNEQFFGPGTRLTVL.

This chain's CDR3 is CASSLTGTGYEQYF. The CDR3 DNA follows: TGTGCCAGCAGCTTGACCGGGACTGGATACGAGCAGTACTTC. The V call is TRBV7-3, the J call TRBJ2-7, with D possibly matching TRBD2 (6 bases). Trimming cost V 3 bases and J 4 bases, with 13 bases left between them. In germline, CDR1 is SGHTA, CDR2 FQGTGA. The length of the CDR3 is 14 residues.

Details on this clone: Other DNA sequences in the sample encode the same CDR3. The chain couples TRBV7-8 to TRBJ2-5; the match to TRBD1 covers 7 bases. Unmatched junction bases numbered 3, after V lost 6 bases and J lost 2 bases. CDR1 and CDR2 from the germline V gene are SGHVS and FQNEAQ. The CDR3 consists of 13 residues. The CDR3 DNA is TGTGCCAGCAGTTGGGACAGACAAGAGACCCAGTACTTC. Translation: CASSWDRQETQYF.

The CDR3 loop reads CASSGANKANVLTF. CDR3 bases: TGTGCCAGCTCCGGGGCCAACAAGGCCAACGTCCTGACTTTC. V and J are TRBV18 and TRBJ2-6; the D gene could be TRBD1 or TRBD2 (5 bases each). V gave up 6 bases and J gave up 6 bases, with 12 bases separating them. The CDR3 length is 14 residues. Germline V lookup: CDR1 KGHSH, CDR2 LQKENI.

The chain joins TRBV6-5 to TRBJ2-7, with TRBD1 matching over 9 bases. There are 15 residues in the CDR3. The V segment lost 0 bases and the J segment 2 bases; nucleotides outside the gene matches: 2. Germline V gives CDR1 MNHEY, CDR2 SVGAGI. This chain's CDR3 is CASSYSGTGPYEQYF. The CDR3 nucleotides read TGTGCCAGCAGTTACTCGGGGACAGGGCCCTACGAGCAGTACTTC.